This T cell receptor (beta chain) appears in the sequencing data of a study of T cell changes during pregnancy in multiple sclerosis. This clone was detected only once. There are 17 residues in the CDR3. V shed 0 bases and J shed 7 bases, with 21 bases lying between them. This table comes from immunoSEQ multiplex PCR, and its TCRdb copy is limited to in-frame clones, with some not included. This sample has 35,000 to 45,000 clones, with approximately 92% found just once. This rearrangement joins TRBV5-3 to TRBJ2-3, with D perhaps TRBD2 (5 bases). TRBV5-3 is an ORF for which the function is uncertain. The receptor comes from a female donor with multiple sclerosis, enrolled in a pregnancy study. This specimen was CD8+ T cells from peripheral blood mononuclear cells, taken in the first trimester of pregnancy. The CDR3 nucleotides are TGTGCCAGAAGCTTGGTTCAAGCGGTCAAATTCATGTATACGCAGTATTTT. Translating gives CARSLVQAVKFMYTQYF.